This T cell receptor (beta chain) was captured in a study of vaccination effects on CD4 cells after COVID-19. Study-wide results and limits: After vaccination of healthy people, only 1 of 255 vaccine-induced clones cross-reacted with common cold coronaviruses. Marked contraction was observed in infection-induced and vaccine-induced clones late after vaccination. Only a few convalescent patients and no early post-infection timepoints featured in the study.

Sequencing was performed with immunoSEQ multiplex PCR; in TCRdb, only in-frame clones are kept and a portion is missing. The sample holds roughly 65,000 clones, more than 70% seen once. Sequencing in the ViraFEST assay came after antigen-specific CD4+ T cells had been expanded with viral peptide pools, which were used to stimulate PBMC. The culture ran for around nine days, and then CD4+ T cells were isolated. Nucleocapsid antibody tests were negative, and the vaccine recipients had no prior SARS-CoV-2 infection. Comments on this clone: As yet, its antigen is unknown.

CDR1 and CDR2 from the germline V gene are LNHNV and YYDKDF (reference sequence). V was pared by 6 bases and J by 6 bases, with 17 bases between. CDR3 length equals 15 residues. The sequences come from CD4+ T cells from PBMCs cultured with HCoV-NL63 spike peptides, collected before COVID-19 vaccination. The chain couples TRBV15 to TRBJ2-2, with D possibly being TRBD1 (5 bases). This clonotype was obtained from a human donor who received a COVID-19 vaccine. The CDR3 loop reads CATRGAGWAAGELFF. In DNA form, the CDR3 reads TGTGCCACCAGAGGGGCCGGGTGGGCGGCCGGGGAGCTGTTTTTT.